The 16 T cell receptor beta chains below were found in one sample sequenced in a study of T cell changes during pregnancy in multiple sclerosis. The method was immunoSEQ multiplex PCR; TCRdb's version includes in-frame clones alone and lacks a portion of them. The profile shows tens of thousands of clones, around 91% of them singletons. The material was CD4+ T cells from peripheral blood mononuclear cells, obtained in the second trimester of pregnancy. The receptors come from a female donor in good health, enrolled as a control in a pregnancy study.

The rearrangement uses TRBV13 and TRBJ2-2; the D gene is possibly TRBD2 (5 bases). V lost 2 bases, J lost 7 bases, and 8 bases lay in between. This CDR3 comprises 13 residues. Germline V gene data show CDR1 as PRHDT and CDR2 as FYEKMQ (reference sequence). CDR3 in amino acids: CASSLRGIGELFF. The CDR3 bases are TGTGCCAGCAGCTTACGAGGGATCGGGGAGCTGTTTTTT.

The genes are TRBV20-1 and TRBJ2-5; D call uncertain. The V end lost 3 bases, the J end lost 5 bases, and 7 bases lay between the germline ends. CDR1 and CDR2 (germline): DFQATT, SNEGSKA (reference sequence). This CDR3 has 11 amino acids. The CDR3 spells CSASYLETQYF. Written as DNA, the CDR3 is TGCAGTGCTAGTTATTTGGAGACCCAGTACTTC.

The CDR3 DNA reads as TGTGCCAGCAGACAGGGGGTTACTAACTATGGCTACACCTTC. This sequence encodes CASRQGVTNYGYTF. The chain links TRBV6-1 to TRBJ1-2; 8 nucleotides match TRBD1. CDR1 MNHNS and CDR2 SASEGT come from the germline V gene. CDR3 size: 14 residues. Losses at the gene ends were 6 bases for V and 0 bases for J; bases not matched to a gene: 3.

The J gene is TRBJ2-1, the V gene TRBV6-5; TRBD2 agrees at 11 bases. J was trimmed by 11 bases and V by 0 bases; bases with no gene match: 6. CDR1 and CDR2 (germline): MNHEY, SVGAGI. The CDR3 extends over 15 amino acids. CDR3 sequence reads: CASSYSSTSGGQQFF. The CDR3 region has the DNA TGTGCCAGCAGTTACTCTTCAACTAGCGGGGGCCAGCAGTTCTTC.

The V call is TRBV5-1, the J call TRBJ1-6, with 7 bases fitting TRBD1. V trimming: 0 bases; J trimming: 5 bases; junction bases outside the gene matches: 5. Germline loops: CDR1 SGHRS, CDR2 YFSETQ. The CDR3 runs to 16 residues. In DNA, the CDR3 is TGCGCCAGCAGCTTGGAGGGACAGTCAAATAATTCACCCCTCCACTTT. It specifies CASSLEGQSNNSPLHF.

The J gene is TRBJ1-5, the V gene TRBV30, with D maybe TRBD1 (5 bases). Trimming cost V 1 base and J 6 bases, with 10 bases left between them. Germline V gives CDR1 GTSNPN, CDR2 SVGIG (reference sequence). The CDR3 is made up of 13 amino acids. CDR3 amino acids: CAWSGNRLQPQHF. The CDR3 bases are TGTGCCTGGAGTGGGAACAGGCTTCAGCCCCAGCATTTT. Together with reference TRBV30 and TRBJ1-5, the CDR3 gives the full variable domain: SQTIHQWPATLVQPVGSPLSLECTVEGTSNPNLYWYRQAAGRGLQLLFYSVGIGQISSEVPQNLSASRPQDRQFILSSKKLLLSDSGFYLCAWSGNRLQPQHFGDGTRLSIL.

The J gene is TRBJ2-7, the V gene TRBV5-4, with TRBD2 matching over 7 bases. Germline V gene sequence: CDR1 SGHNT, CDR2 YYREEE (reference sequence). The CDR3 is 14 residues long. The trim removed 4 bases at V and 2 bases at J, leaving 6 bases unmatched. CDR3: CASSASGGAYEQYF. As DNA, the CDR3 is TGTGCCAGCAGCGCTAGCGGAGGTGCCTACGAGCAGTACTTC. The full variable domain, in which reference TRBV5-4 and TRBJ2-7 provide the parts outside the CDR3, is ETGVTQSPTHLIKTRGQQVTLRCSSQSGHNTVSWYQQALGQGPQFIFQYYREEENGRGNFPPRFSGLQFPNYSSELNVNALELDDSALYLCASSASGGAYEQYFGPGTRLTVT.

The chain joins TRBV7-6 to TRBJ1-1; D remains unclear. The CDR3 consists of 14 residues. From germline, CDR1 is SGHVS and CDR2 FNYEAQ. V was shortened by 5 bases and J by 1 base, with 11 bases between the two germline ends. CDR3 bases: TGTGCCAGCAGCCCGCGAAGAGGGAACACTGAAGCTTTCTTT. As protein: CASSPRRGNTEAFF. The full variable domain, rest sourced from reference TRBV7-6 and TRBJ1-1, is GAGVSQSPRYKVTKRGQDVALRCDPISGHVSLYWYRQALGQGPEFLTYFNYEAQQDKSGLPNDRFSAERPEGSISTLTIQRTEQRDSAMYRCASSPRRGNTEAFFGQGTRLTVV.

V and J are TRBV6-6 and TRBJ1-3, with TRBD1 as a possible D gene (6 bases). Germline V gene lookup returns CDR1 MNHNY and CDR2 SVGAGI (reference sequence). V was trimmed by 0 bases and J by 4 bases, leaving 10 bases between them. CDR3 size: 15 residues. The CDR3 coding sequence is TGTGCCAGCAGTTACTCTCAGGGGTCAGGAAACACCATATATTTT. Encoded protein: CASSYSQGSGNTIYF.

The rearrangement joins TRBV29-1 to TRBJ2-1; a weak D match, TRBD1 (5 bases). Per the germline V gene, CDR1 is SQVTM and CDR2 is ANQGSEA. With 7 bases removed from V and 5 bases from J, the gap between germline ends came to 21 bases. The CDR3 contains 15 residues. In DNA, the CDR3 is TGCAGCGCCCCCCGATGGGGCAGGTCTAACAATGAGCAGTTCTTC. Translating gives CSAPRWGRSNNEQFF.

V usage is TRBV4-2 and J usage is TRBJ2-2, with D possibly being TRBD2 (6 bases). Germline values: CDR1 LGHNA, CDR2 YNFKEQ. The V and J ends lost 1 base and 4 bases respectively, with 7 bases between them. This CDR3 spans 14 amino acids. The CDR3 is CASSQVGGTGELFF. DNA of the CDR3: TGTGCCAGCAGCCAAGTCGGGGGCACCGGGGAGCTGTTTTTT.

This sequence joins TRBV30 and TRBJ1-5; maybe TRBD1 (5 bases). In germline, CDR1 is GTSNPN, CDR2 SVGIG (reference sequence). The CDR3 consists of 13 residues. Trimming stripped 2 bases from V and 3 bases from J, with 8 bases between. The CDR3 region has the DNA TGTGCCTGGAGTACGACAGACAATCAGCCCCAGCATTTT. Its translation: CAWSTTDNQPQHF.

The chain links TRBV19 to TRBJ1-5, with D possibly matching TRBD1 (6 bases). V was trimmed by 6 bases and J by 0 bases, leaving 15 bases between them. Germline CDR1 and CDR2: LNHDA and SQIVND (reference sequence). This CDR3 region has 16 residues. The CDR3 DNA reads as TGTGCCAGTAGGGGTGGACAGCACTATAGCAATCAGCCCCAGCATTTT. It yields the protein CASRGGQHYSNQPQHF.

A single count supports this clone. This chain links TRBV9 with TRBJ1-1, with 8 bases identical to TRBD1. Germline lookup yields CDR1 SGDLS and CDR2 YYNGEE. The CDR3 length is 14 residues. Trimming removed 4 bases from V and 5 bases from J; junction bases left unmatched: 7. This CDR3 is CASSPGQGPTEAFF. Here the CDR3 DNA reads TGTGCCAGCAGCCCCGGACAGGGACCTACTGAAGCTTTCTTT.

To note about this clone: The junction and the germline gene differ at one end; a read error may be behind it. This rearrangement joins TRBV7-2 to TRBJ2-7; 7 nucleotides agree with TRBD1. The CDR3 has 17 residues. Germline loops: CDR1 SGHTA, CDR2 FQGNSA. CDR3 coding DNA: TGTGCCAGCAGCTTGACAGGGTACGACTCACTGGGCTACGGGCAGTACTTC. It codes for CASSLTGYDSLGYGQYF.

The rearrangement joins TRBV5-1 to TRBJ2-5, with 7 nucleotides matching TRBD1. The germline CDR1 and CDR2 sequences are SGHRS and YFSETQ. V gave up 2 bases and J gave up 1 base; unmatched junction bases: 8. CDR3 length: 16 residues. In nucleotides, the CDR3 is TGCGCCAGCAGCTTTCCCCGGGACAGCTCCCAAGAGACCCAGTACTTC. It translates to CASSFPRDSSQETQYF.